This T cell receptor beta chain is drawn from a study of blood T cells in healthy people across ages. CDR1 and CDR2 (germline): LGHDT, YNNKEL (reference sequence). V lost 0 bases and J 3 bases, leaving 14 bases between the germline ends. The CDR3 covers 16 residues. Findings and caveats of the study: In older individuals, TCR beta diversity per million T cells was lower, falling roughly linearly with age.

Donors ranged from roughly 6 to 100 years old and were healthy Caucasians in Russia. The draw of peripheral blood yielded around 10 milliliters from each donor. A J-beta primer mix and a sample-barcoded 5' primer were used in a second PCR of about 7 to 12 cycles. A template-switch adaptor with 12 random nucleotides tagged each cDNA molecule. MiXCR, applied by TCRdb to the 5' RACE reads, yields one record per CDR3 protein. The sample includes some 1,800,000 distinct CDR3 sequences, about 39% of them seen just once. A few counts support this clonotype. The antigen is not known. Input material: blood. This sequence joins TRBV3-1 and TRBJ2-5; the D gene could be TRBD1 or TRBD2 (5 bases each). The sequence was collected from a human donor in good health. The CDR3 protein is CASSQDFATAEETQYF. The CDR3 region has the DNA TGTGCCAGCAGCCAAGATTTCGCGACAGCGGAAGAGACCCAGTACTTC.